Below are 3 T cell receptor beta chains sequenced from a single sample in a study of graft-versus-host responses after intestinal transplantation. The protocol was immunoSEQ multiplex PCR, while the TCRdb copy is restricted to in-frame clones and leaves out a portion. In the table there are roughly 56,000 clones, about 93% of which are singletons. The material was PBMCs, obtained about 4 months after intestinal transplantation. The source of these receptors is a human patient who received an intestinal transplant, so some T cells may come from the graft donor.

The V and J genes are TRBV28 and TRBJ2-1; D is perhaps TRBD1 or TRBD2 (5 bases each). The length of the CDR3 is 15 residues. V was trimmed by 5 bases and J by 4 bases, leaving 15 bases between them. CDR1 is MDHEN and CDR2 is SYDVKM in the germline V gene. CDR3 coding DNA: TGTGCCAGCAGTGAAGAGGGGCTGGGGTACAATGAGCAGTTCTTC. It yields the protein CASSEEGLGYNEQFF.

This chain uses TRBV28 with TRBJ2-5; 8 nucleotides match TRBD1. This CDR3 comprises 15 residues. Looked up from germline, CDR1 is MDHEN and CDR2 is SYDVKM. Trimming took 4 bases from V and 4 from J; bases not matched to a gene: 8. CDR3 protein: CASSSAGQGGETQYF. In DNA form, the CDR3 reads TGTGCCAGCAGTTCCGCCGGACAGGGTGGAGAGACCCAGTACTTC.

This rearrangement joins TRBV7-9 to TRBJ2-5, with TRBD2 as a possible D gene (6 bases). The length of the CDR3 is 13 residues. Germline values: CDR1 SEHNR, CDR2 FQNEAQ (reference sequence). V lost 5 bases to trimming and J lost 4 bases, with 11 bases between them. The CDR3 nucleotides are TGTGCCAGCAGCCCACTAGCCACAGAGACCCAGTACTTC. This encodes CASSPLATETQYF. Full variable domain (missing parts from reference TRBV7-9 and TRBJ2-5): DTGVSQNPRHKITKRGQNVTFRCDPISEHNRLYWYRQTLGQGPEFLTYFQNEAQLEKSRLLSDRFSAERPKGSFSTLEIQRTEQGDSAMYLCASSPLATETQYFGPGTRLLVL.